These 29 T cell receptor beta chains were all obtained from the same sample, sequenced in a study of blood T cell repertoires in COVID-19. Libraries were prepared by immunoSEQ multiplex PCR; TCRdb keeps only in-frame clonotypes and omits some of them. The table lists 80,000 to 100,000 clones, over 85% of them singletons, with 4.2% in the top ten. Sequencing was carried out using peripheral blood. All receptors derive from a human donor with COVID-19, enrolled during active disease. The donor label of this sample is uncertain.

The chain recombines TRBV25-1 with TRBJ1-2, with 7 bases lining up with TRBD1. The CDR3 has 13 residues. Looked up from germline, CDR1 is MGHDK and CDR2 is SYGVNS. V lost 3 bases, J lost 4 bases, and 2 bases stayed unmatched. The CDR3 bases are TGTGCCAGCAGTGAGGGGACAGCCTATGGCTACACCTTC. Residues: CASSEGTAYGYTF.

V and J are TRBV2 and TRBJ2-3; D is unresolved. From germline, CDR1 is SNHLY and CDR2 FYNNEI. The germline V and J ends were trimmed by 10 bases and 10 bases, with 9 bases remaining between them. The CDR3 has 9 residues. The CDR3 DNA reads TGTGCCACCTCAGAGGCGCAGTATTTT. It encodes CATSEAQYF.

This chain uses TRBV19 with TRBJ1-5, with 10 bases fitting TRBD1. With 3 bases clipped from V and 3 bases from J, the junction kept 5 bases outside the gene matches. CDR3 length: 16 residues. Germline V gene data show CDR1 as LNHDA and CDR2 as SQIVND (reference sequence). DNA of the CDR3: TGTGCCAGTAGTATGGCGGGACAGGGGATCAATCAGCCCCAGCATTTT. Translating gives CASSMAGQGINQPQHF.

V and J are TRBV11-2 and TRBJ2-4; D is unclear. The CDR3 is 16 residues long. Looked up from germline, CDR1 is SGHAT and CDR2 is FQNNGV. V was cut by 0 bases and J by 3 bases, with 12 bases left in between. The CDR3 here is CASSLDPDSGKNIQYF. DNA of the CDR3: TGTGCCAGCAGCTTAGATCCCGACTCGGGCAAAAACATTCAGTACTTC.

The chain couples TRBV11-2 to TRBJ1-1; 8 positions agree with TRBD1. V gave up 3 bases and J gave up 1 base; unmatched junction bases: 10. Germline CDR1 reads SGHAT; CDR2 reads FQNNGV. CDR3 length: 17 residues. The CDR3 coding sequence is TGTGCCAGCAGCTTCTCGACAGGGGTAGGTGGGAACACTGAAGCTTTCTTT. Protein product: CASSFSTGVGGNTEAFF.

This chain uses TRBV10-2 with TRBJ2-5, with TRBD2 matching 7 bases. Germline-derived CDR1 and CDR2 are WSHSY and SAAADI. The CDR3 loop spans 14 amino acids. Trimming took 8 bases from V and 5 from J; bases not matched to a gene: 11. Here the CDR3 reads CASGGVLQRETQYF. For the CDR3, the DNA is TGCGCCAGCGGGGGGGTCCTTCAAAGGGAGACCCAGTACTTC.

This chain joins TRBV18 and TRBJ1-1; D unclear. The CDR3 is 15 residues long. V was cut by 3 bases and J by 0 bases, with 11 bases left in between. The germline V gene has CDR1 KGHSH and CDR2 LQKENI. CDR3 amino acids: CASSPPSRLNTEAFF. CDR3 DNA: TGTGCCAGCTCACCCCCGTCCAGGTTGAACACTGAAGCTTTCTTT.

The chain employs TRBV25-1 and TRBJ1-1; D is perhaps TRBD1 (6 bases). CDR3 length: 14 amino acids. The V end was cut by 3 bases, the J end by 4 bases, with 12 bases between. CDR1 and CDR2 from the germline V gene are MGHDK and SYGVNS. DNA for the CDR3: TGTGCCAGCAGTGATCCTACAGGGACCACTGAAGCTTTCTTT. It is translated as CASSDPTGTTEAFF.

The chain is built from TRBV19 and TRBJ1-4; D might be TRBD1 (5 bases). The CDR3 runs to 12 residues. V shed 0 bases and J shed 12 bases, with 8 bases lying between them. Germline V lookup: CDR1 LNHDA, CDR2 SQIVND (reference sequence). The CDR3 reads CASSIDEGELFF. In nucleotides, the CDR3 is TGTGCCAGTAGTATAGATGAAGGGGAACTGTTTTTT.

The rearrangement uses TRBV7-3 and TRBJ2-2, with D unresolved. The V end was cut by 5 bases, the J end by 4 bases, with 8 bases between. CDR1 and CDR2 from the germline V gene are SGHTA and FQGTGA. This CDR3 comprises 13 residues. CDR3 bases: TGTGCCAGCAGCCCGACGGGCACCGGGGAGCTGTTTTTT. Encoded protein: CASSPTGTGELFF. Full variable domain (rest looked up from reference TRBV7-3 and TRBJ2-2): GAGVSQTPSNKVTEKGKYVELRCDPISGHTALYWYRQSLGQGPEFLIYFQGTGAADDSGLPNDRFFAVRPEGSVSTLKIQRTERGDSAVYLCASSPTGTGELFFGEGSRLTVL.

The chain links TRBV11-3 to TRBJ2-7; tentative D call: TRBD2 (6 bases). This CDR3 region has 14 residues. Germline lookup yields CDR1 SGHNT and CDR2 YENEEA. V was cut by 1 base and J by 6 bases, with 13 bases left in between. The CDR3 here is CASSLAQVGSEQYF. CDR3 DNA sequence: TGTGCCAGCAGCTTAGCACAAGTCGGGAGCGAGCAGTACTTC. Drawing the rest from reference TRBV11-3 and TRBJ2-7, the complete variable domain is EAGVVQSPRYKIIEKKQPVAFWCNPISGHNTLYWYLQNLGQGPELLIRYENEEAVDDSQLPKDRFSAERLKGVDSTLKIQPAELGDSAVYLCASSLAQVGSEQYFGPGTRLTVT.

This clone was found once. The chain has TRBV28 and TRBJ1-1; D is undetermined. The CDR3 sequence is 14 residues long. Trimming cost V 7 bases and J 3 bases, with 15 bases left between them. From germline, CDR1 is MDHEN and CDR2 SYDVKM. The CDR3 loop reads CASTPLGAYTEAFF. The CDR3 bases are TGTGCCAGCACCCCTCTGGGAGCATACACTGAAGCTTTCTTT.

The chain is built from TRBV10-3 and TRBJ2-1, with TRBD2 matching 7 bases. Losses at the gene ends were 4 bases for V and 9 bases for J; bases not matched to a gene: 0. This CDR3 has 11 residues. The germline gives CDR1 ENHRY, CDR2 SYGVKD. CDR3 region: CAISASGEQFF. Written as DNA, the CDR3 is TGTGCCATCAGTGCTAGCGGTGAGCAGTTCTTC.

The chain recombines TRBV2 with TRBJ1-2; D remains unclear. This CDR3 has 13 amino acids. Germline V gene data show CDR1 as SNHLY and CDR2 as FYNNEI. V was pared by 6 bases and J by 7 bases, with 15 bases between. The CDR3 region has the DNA TGTGCCAGCAGAGCGGACGCCTTCCTTGGCTACACCTTC. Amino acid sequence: CASRADAFLGYTF.

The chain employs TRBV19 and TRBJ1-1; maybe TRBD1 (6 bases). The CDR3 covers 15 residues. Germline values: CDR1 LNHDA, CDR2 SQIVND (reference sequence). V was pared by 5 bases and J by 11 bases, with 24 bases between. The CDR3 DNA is TGTGCCAGTAGTCTGAAATTGGGGGCGGTAGATTTTGCTTTCTTT. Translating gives CASSLKLGAVDFAFF.

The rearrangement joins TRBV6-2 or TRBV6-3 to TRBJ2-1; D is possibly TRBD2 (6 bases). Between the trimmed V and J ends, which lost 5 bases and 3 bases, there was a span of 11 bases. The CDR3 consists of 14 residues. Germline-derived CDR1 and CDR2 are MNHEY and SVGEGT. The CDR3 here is CASSTGGSYNEQFF. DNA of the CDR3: TGTGCCAGCAGTACTGGGGGGAGCTACAATGAGCAGTTCTTC.

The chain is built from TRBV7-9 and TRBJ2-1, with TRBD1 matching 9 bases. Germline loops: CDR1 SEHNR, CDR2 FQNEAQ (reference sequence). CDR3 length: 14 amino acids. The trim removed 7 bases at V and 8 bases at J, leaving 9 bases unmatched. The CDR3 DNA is TGTGCCAGCATGTCGGGACAGGGATTTCATGAGCAGTTCTTC. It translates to CASMSGQGFHEQFF.

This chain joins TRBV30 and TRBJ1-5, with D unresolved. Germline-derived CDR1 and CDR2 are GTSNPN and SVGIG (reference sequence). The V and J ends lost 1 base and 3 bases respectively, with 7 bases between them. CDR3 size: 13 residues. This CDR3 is CAWSAGFNQPQHF. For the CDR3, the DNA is TGTGCCTGGAGTGCCGGGTTCAATCAGCCCCAGCATTTT.

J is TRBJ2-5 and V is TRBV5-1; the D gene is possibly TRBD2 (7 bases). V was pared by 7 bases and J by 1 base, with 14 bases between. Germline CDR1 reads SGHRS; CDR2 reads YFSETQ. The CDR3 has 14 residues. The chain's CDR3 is CASESGGLQETQYF. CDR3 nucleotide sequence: TGCGCCAGCGAGTCGGGGGGCCTCCAAGAGACCCAGTACTTC. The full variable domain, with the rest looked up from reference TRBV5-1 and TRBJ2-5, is KAGVTQTPRYLIKTRGQQVTLSCSPISGHRSVSWYQQTPGQGLQFLFEYFSETQRNKGNFPGRFSGRQFSNSRSEMNVSTLELGDSALYLCASESGGLQETQYFGPGTRLLVL.

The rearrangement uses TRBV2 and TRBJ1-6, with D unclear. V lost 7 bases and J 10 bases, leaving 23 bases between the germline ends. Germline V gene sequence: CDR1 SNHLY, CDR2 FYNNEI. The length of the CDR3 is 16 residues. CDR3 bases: TGTGCCAGCACCGTAGTCGGCTCTTGGGCCGTATCACCCCTCCACTTT. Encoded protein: CASTVVGSWAVSPLHF.

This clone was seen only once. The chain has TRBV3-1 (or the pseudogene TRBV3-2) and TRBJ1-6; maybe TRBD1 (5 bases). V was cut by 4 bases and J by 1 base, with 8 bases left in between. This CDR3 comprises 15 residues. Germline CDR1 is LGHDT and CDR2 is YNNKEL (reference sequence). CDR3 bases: TGTGCCAGCAGCCTGGAGGGGTCCTATAATTCACCCCTCCACTTT. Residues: CASSLEGSYNSPLHF.

The CDR3 region is CASSIRATEAFF. CDR3 DNA: TGTGCCAGCAGCATCAGGGCGACTGAAGCTTTCTTT. The rearrangement joins TRBV13 to TRBJ1-1; D perhaps matches TRBD1 (5 bases). V was clipped by 5 bases and J by 5 bases, with 9 bases between them. Germline CDR1 reads PRHDT; CDR2 reads FYEKMQ (reference sequence). The CDR3 sequence is 12 residues long.

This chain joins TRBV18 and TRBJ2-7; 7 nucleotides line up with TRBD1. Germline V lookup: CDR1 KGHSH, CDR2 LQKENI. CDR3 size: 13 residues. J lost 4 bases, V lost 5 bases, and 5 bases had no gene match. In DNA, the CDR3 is TGTGCCAGCTCAAATGGCAGGGGGTACGAGCAGTACTTC. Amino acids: CASSNGRGYEQYF.

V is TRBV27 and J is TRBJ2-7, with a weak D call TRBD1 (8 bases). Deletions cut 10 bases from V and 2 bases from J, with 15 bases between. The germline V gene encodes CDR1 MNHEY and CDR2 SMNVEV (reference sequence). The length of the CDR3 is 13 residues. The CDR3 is CATRTGGAYEQYF. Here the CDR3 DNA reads TGTGCCACCAGAACAGGGGGGGCCTACGAGCAGTACTTC.

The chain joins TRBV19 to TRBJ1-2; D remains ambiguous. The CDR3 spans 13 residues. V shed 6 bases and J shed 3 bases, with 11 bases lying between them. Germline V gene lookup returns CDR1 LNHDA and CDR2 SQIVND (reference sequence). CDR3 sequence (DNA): TGTGCCAGTAGGACGGACGGGGACTATGGCTACACCTTC. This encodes CASRTDGDYGYTF.

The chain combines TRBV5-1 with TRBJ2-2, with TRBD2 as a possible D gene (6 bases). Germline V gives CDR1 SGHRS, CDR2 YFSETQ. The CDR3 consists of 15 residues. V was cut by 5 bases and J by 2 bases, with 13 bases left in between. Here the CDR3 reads CASRTGGINTGELFF. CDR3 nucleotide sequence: TGCGCCAGCAGGACTGGGGGGATCAACACCGGGGAGCTGTTTTTT. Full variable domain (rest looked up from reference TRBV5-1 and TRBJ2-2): KAGVTQTPRYLIKTRGQQVTLSCSPISGHRSVSWYQQTPGQGLQFLFEYFSETQRNKGNFPGRFSGRQFSNSRSEMNVSTLELGDSALYLCASRTGGINTGELFFGEGSRLTVL.

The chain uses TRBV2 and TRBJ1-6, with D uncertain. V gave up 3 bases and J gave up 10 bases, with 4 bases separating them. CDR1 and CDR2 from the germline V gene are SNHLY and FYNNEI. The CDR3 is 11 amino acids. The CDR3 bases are TGTGCCAGCAGTGACCGGTCACCCCTCCACTTT. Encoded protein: CASSDRSPLHF.

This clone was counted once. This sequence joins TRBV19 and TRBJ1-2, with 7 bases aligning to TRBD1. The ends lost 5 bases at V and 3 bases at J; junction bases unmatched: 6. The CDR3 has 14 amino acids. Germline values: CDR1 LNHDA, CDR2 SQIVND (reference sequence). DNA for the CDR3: TGTGCCAGTAGTCTCGACAGGGCAGACTATGGCTACACCTTC. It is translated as CASSLDRADYGYTF.

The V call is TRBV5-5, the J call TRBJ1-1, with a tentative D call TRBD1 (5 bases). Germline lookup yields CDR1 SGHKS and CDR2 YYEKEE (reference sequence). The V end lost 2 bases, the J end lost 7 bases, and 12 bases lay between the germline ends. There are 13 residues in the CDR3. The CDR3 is CASSFFREGEAFF. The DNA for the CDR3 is TGTGCCAGCAGCTTTTTCAGGGAGGGTGAAGCTTTCTTT. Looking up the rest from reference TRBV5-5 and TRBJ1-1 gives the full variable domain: DAGVTQSPTHLIKTRGQQVTLRCSPISGHKSVSWYQQVLGQGPQFIFQYYEKEERGRGNFPDRFSARQFPNYSSELNVNALLLGDSALYLCASSFFREGEAFFGQGTRLTVV.